This TCR beta chain was recorded in a study of blood T cell repertoires in COVID-19. Study details: There were acute and convalescent COVID-19 samples, and they came from the United States, Italy and Spain.

The method was immunoSEQ multiplex PCR; TCRdb's version includes in-frame clones alone and lacks a portion of them. The sample includes fewer than 250,000 clones, roughly 85% of them seen just once. Germline-derived CDR1 and CDR2 are SGHTA and FQGTGA. Trimming left V 1 base short and J 4 bases short, with 13 bases between. This CDR3 spans 15 amino acids. V usage is TRBV7-3 and J usage is TRBJ2-5; a weak D match, TRBD1 (5 bases). The source is a woman in her forties or fifties with acute COVID-19. What was sequenced was PBMCs or T cells enriched from blood (not recorded which). CDR3 sequence reads: CASSLNGLQGETQYF. CDR3 DNA sequence: TGTGCCAGCAGCTTAAACGGCCTTCAGGGAGAGACCCAGTACTTC. Full variable domain (missing parts from reference TRBV7-3 and TRBJ2-5): GAGVSQTPSNKVTEKGKYVELRCDPISGHTALYWYRQSLGQGPEFLIYFQGTGAADDSGLPNDRFFAVRPEGSVSTLKIQRTERGDSAVYLCASSLNGLQGETQYFGPGTRLLVL.